This TCR beta chain comes out of a study of T cell changes during pregnancy in multiple sclerosis (dated by TCRdb to between 2019 and 2020). Broadly, across the study: The study looked at changes in the T cell repertoire across pregnancy in women with multiple sclerosis.

Libraries were built with the immunoSEQ multiplex PCR assay. TCRdb's version of the immuneACCESS table is confined to in-frame rearrangements and falls short of the full clone set. An unresolved V gene accounts for under half of the shortfall where checked; the remainder is of unknown origin. The sample yields 85,000 to 130,000 clones; around nine tenths were counted once. The leading ten clones occupy roughly 1.2% of the sample. About this clone itself: This receptor's antigen is unknown. One base away there is no much larger clone; base qualities are not given.

The trim is 3 bases for V and 7 bases for J, with a gap of 13 bases between the germline ends. The CDR3, cysteine through phenylalanine, is 14 amino acids long. Only the CDR3 part of the read is kept: 42 bases, read in frame from the first base. CDR1 is given as ENHRY and CDR2 as SYGVKD, both from the germline V gene. The receptor chain draws on TRBV10-3 and TRBJ1-5; D gene: possibly TRBD1, on 5 matching bases. The specimen was peripheral blood, collected in the second trimester of pregnancy. The source of this sequence is a female donor with multiple sclerosis, enrolled in a pregnancy study. The nucleotide sequence reads as follows: TGTGCCATCAGTGATCTCGGGGCGGGACAGCCCCAGCATTTT. It encodes CAISDLGAGQPQHF.